A selection of T cell receptor beta chains follows, all from one sample in a study of T cell responses to AZD1222 COVID-19 vaccine. The protocol was immunoSEQ multiplex PCR, while the TCRdb copy is restricted to in-frame clones and leaves out a portion. The sample includes approximately 100,000 clones, approximately 87% seen only once; the top ten take around 12%. The specimen was peripheral blood, collected on day 0 of AZD1222 vaccination. These receptors came from an adult in good health. Both conserved end residues are part of each CDR3. Fields, in order: clone size, V gene, D gene, J gene, CDR3 DNA, CDR3 protein. A D gene is named only where the DNA matches it firmly. Only some rows state a clone size, as once, few, many or a class for expanded clones.

size: NA
V: TRBV7-9
D: TRBD1
J: TRBJ1-5
DNA: TGTGCCAGCAGCTTAGGGGACAGTAGCAATCAGCCCCAGCATTTT
CDR3: CASSLGDSSNQPQHF

size: NA
V: TRBV6-2/TRBV6-3
D: NA
J: TRBJ1-2
DNA: TGTGCCAGCAGTTACTCGTTCAAGAGCTATGGCTACACCTTC
CDR3: CASSYSFKSYGYTF

size: NA
V: TRBV5-1
D: NA
J: TRBJ2-1
DNA: TGCGCCAGCAGCTTACAGGGTTGGAATGAGCAGTTCTTC
CDR3: CASSLQGWNEQFF

size: few
V: TRBV5-4
D: TRBD2
J: TRBJ2-7
DNA: TGTGCCAGCAGTCTAGCGGGAGGTCCCTACGAGCAGTACTTC
CDR3: CASSLAGGPYEQYF

size: NA
V: TRBV20-1
D: NA
J: TRBJ2-7
DNA: TGCAGTGCTAGGGTCGAGCAGTACTTC
CDR3: CSARVEQYF

size: NA
V: TRBV6-2/TRBV6-3
D: NA
J: TRBJ1-5
DNA: TGTGCCAGCAGTTCACCTCGACAGTATAGCAATCAGCCCCAGCATTTT
CDR3: CASSSPRQYSNQPQHF

size: once
V: TRBV7-9
D: NA
J: TRBJ2-1
DNA: TGTGCCAGCAGCTTAGCAAGACGGGACACCTACAATGAGCAGTTCTTC
CDR3: CASSLARRDTYNEQFF

size: NA
V: TRBV5-4
D: TRBD2
J: TRBJ2-1
DNA: TGTGCCAGCAGCACCCGACTAGCGGGAGGGAGTGAGCAGTTCTTC
CDR3: CASSTRLAGGSEQFF

size: NA
V: TRBV11-2
D: NA
J: TRBJ1-1
DNA: TGTGCCAGCAGCTCGACAGTGTCTGAAGCTTTCTTT
CDR3: CASSSTVSEAFF

size: NA
V: TRBV7-2
D: TRBD1
J: TRBJ2-7
DNA: TGTGCCAGCAGCTTAGAAGGTTTGTCAGGGGGCTTTTACGAGCAGTACTTC
CDR3: CASSLEGLSGGFYEQYF

size: NA
V: TRBV27
D: NA
J: TRBJ2-3
DNA: TGTGCCAGCTCCCTTGGGGGGAGGACAGATACGCAGTATTTT
CDR3: CASSLGGRTDTQYF

size: NA
V: TRBV19
D: NA
J: TRBJ2-5
DNA: TGTGCCAGTAGTCAGGGAAGCGCGGAGACCCAGTACTTC
CDR3: CASSQGSAETQYF

size: NA
V: TRBV11-2
D: NA
J: TRBJ2-7
DNA: TGTGCCAGCAGCTTAGAACTTCCCCCGGCCGAGCAGTACTTC
CDR3: CASSLELPPAEQYF

size: few
V: TRBV19
D: NA
J: TRBJ1-5
DNA: TGTGCCAGTAGTATACAGATAACAGGGATTCAGCCCCAGCATTTT
CDR3: CASSIQITGIQPQHF

size: once
V: TRBV21-1
D: NA
J: TRBJ1-5
DNA: TGTGCCAGCAACAAACCACAGGGAGCAAGCAATCAGCCCCAGCATTTT
CDR3: CASNKPQGASNQPQHF

size: NA
V: TRBV21-1
D: NA
J: TRBJ2-7
DNA: TGTGCCAGCAGTACCGGGGCCACCAAAGGGCTTGACGAGCAGTACTTC
CDR3: CASSTGATKGLDEQYF